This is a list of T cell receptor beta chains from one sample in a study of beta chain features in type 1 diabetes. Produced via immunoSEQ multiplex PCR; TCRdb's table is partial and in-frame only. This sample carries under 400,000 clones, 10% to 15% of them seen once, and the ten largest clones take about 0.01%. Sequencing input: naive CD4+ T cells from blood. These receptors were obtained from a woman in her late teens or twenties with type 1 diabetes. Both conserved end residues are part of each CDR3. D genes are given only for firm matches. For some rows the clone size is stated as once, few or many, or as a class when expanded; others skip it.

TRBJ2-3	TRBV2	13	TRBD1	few	CASGTGPGDTQYF	TGTGCCAGTGGGACAGGGCCCGGAGATACGCAGTATTTT
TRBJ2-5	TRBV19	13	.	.	CASSITLTDFQYF	TGTGCCAGTAGTATAACGCTCACCGACTTTCAGTACTTC
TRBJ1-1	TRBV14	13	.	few	CASSQDWRGEAFF	TGTGCCAGCAGCCAAGATTGGAGGGGCGAAGCTTTCTTT
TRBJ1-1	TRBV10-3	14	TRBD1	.	CAISDGTEATEAFF	TGTGCCATCAGTGATGGGACAGAGGCCACTGAAGCTTTCTTT
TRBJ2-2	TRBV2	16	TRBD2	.	CASSERGGLNTGELFF	TGTGCCAGCAGTGAGCGGGGGGGCCTAAACACCGGGGAGCTGTTTTTT
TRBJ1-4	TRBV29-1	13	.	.	CSVAERGYEKLFF	TGCAGCGTTGCAGAAAGGGGGTATGAAAAACTGTTTTTT
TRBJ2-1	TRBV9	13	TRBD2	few	CASSVTSGSEQFF	TGTGCCAGCAGCGTGACTAGCGGGAGTGAGCAGTTCTTC
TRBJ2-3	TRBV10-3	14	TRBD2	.	CAISGGSGTDTQYF	TGTGCCATCAGTGGAGGTAGCGGGACAGATACGCAGTATTTT
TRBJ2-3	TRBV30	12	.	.	CAWGPSTDTQYF	TGTGCCTGGGGGCCGTCCACAGATACGCAGTATTTT
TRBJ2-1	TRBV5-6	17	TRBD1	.	CASSLEGATGERSEQFF	TGTGCCAGCAGCTTGGAGGGCGCGACAGGGGAACGGAGTGAGCAGTTCTTC
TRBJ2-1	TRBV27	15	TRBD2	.	CASSRASGYNNEQFF	TGTGCCAGCAGTCGGGCTAGCGGTTACAACAATGAGCAGTTCTTC
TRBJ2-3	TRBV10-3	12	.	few	CAISEGLDTQYF	TGTGCCATCAGTGAGGGGCTTGATACGCAGTATTTT
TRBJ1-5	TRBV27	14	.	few	CASSFGQGRQPQHF	TGTGCCAGCAGTTTTGGGCAGGGAAGACAGCCCCAGCATTTT
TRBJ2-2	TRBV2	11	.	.	CASSEEGGVFF	TGTGCCAGCAGTGAAGAGGGGGGGGTGTTTTTT
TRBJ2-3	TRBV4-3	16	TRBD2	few	CASSQGPRGATDTQYF	TGCGCCAGCAGCCAAGGCCCGCGGGGGGCTACAGATACGCAGTATTTT
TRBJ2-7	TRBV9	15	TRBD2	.	CASSRGTSGGNEQYF	TGTGCCAGCAGCAGAGGGACTAGCGGAGGTAACGAGCAGTACTTC
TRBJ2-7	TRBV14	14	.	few	CASSPSWGVYEQYF	TGTGCCAGCAGCCCCTCTTGGGGGGTCTACGAGCAGTACTTC
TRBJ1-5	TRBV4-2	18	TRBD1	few	CASSQGVEGQGEGQPQHF	TGTGCCAGCAGCCAAGGGGTCGAGGGACAGGGTGAGGGTCAGCCCCAGCATTTT
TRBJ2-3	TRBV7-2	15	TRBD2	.	CASSLMGLATDTQYF	TGTGCCAGCAGCTTAATGGGACTAGCTACAGATACGCAGTATTTT
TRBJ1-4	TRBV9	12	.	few	CASSVDSEKLFF	TGTGCCAGCAGCGTAGATTCGGAAAAACTGTTTTTT
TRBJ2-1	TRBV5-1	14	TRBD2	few	CASQTSGPRDEQFF	TGCGCCAGCCAAACTAGCGGTCCTCGGGATGAGCAGTTCTTC
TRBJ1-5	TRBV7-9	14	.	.	CASSSQGTYQPQHF	TGTGCCAGCAGCTCCCAGGGCACTTATCAGCCCCAGCATTTT